The clone carrying this TCR beta chain was seen many times. The antigen remains undetermined. Researchers took RNA transcripts and amplified the TCR beta CDR3 regions from them. Researchers ran a first-round RT-PCR on the TCR CDR3 using the HTBI primer set. TCRdb processed the multiplex PCR reads anew with MiXCR; each CDR3 protein has one entry. The sample shows about 290,000 distinct CDR3 sequences, about an eighth of them seen only once. The sample comes from a study of T cells in Graves' hyperthyroidism and ophthalmopathy. As for the study in general: Peripheral blood samples were taken at initial diagnosis, prior to any treatment.

Overall study findings and caveats: Most thyroid-expanded clonotypes above 0.001 were also found in blood.

Germline values: CDR1 ENHRY, CDR2 SYGVKD. This CDR3 is built from 15 residues. V was pared by 4 bases and J by 4 bases, with 13 bases between. The material sequenced was blood. V gene TRBV10-3 combines with J gene TRBJ2-2, with D maybe TRBD2 (7 bases). This clonotype was obtained from a woman in her twenties or thirties with Graves' hyperthyroidism that later progressed to Graves' ophthalmopathy. The CDR3: CAISGGGAGTGELFF. CDR3 nucleotide sequence: TGTGCCATCAGTGGTGGGGGGGCGGGCACCGGGGAGCTGTTTTTT.